This T cell receptor (beta chain) is from a study of chemoradiotherapy in HPV16-positive cancers. The germline gives CDR1 MNHEY, CDR2 SMNVEV (reference sequence). The CDR3 is 16 amino acids. J was trimmed by 2 bases and V by 5 bases; bases with no gene match: 4. Comment on this clone: Its antigen is currently unknown.

Study results and limitations: During treatment, candidate HPV-specific clones and E7-related motifs expanded in tumor.

Repertoires were generated with immunoSEQ multiplex PCR, while TCRdb's copy carries only in-frame clones and drops some. The table has about 11,000 clones, approximately 93% seen once. The sample here was blood, taken from a patient who underwent chemoradiotherapy. The V gene is TRBV27, the J gene TRBJ2-2, with TRBD2 matching over 11 bases. The TCR sequence derives from a human donor with HPV-associated anogenital cancer. CDR3 sequence (DNA): TGTGCCAGCAGTGGCGGGACTAGCGGAAACACCGGGGAGCTGTTTTTT. Protein product: CASSGGTSGNTGELFF.